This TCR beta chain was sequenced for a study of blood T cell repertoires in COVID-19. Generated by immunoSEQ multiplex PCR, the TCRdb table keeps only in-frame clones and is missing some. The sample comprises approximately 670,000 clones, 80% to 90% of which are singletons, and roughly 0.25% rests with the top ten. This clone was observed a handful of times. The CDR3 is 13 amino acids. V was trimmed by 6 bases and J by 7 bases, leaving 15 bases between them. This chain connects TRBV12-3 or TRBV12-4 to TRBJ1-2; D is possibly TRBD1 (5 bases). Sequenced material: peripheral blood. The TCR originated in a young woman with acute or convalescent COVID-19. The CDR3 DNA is TGTGCCAGCAGCCGGGGGAGGTACACTGGCTACACCTTC. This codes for CASSRGRYTGYTF.